Sequencing of this TCR beta chain was carried out in a study of blood T cell repertoires in COVID-19. Sequencing used immunoSEQ multiplex PCR; TCRdb keeps in-frame clones, though not all of them. The sample holds some 150,000 clones, 84% seen once. Germline CDR1 is GTSNPN and CDR2 is SVGIG (reference sequence). The CDR3 sequence is 18 residues long. With 3 bases clipped from V and 4 bases from J, the junction kept 17 bases outside the gene matches. The chain combines TRBV30 with TRBJ1-4, with TRBD1 matching over 7 bases. The sample was peripheral blood. This receptor was identified in a man aged 65-85 years with acute or convalescent COVID-19. The CDR3 DNA sequence: TGTGCCTGGAGGGGACCGAGGAAACCGGGACAGCTTAATGAAAAACTGTTTTTT. Protein sequence: CAWRGPRKPGQLNEKLFF.